These 14 T cell receptor beta chains came from one sample sequenced in a study of T cells in Graves' hyperthyroidism and ophthalmopathy. The TCR beta CDR3 regions underwent amplification using RNA transcripts as the source. TCR CDR3 regions were first amplified by RT-PCR with HTBI primers. MiXCR was run by TCRdb on the multiplex PCR reads, yielding one entry per CDR3 protein. The table records about 110,000 distinct CDR3 sequences, approximately 15% of them present only once. Sample: blood. The origin of the receptors is a woman in her forties or fifties with Graves' hyperthyroidism.

This clonotype was recorded many times. The V gene is TRBV20-1, the J gene TRBJ2-1; the D is unclear. The V end lost 1 base, the J end lost 0 bases, and 7 bases lay between the germline ends. There are 14 residues in the CDR3. The germline V gene has CDR1 DFQATT and CDR2 SNEGSKA (reference sequence). The CDR3 sequence is CSARGYLSYNEQFF. The CDR3 DNA sequence: TGCAGTGCTAGAGGCTATCTCTCCTACAATGAGCAGTTCTTC.

This clonotype appeared a few times. CDR3 region: CSAQGLGDTDTQYF. The CDR3 DNA is TGCAGTGCTCAGGGTTTGGGGGACACAGATACGCAGTATTTT. The chain has TRBV20-1 and TRBJ2-3, with D perhaps being TRBD1 or TRBD2 (5 bases each). The CDR3 runs to 14 residues. CDR1 and CDR2 (germline): DFQATT, SNEGSKA (reference sequence). Trimming stripped 5 bases from V and 2 bases from J, with 14 bases between.

This clonotype has at least ten counts. This chain uses TRBV2 with TRBJ1-2, with unresolved D. Germline V CDR1 and CDR2: SNHLY, FYNNEI. The CDR3 consists of 14 residues. Trimming cost V 3 bases and J 1 base, with 9 bases left between them. CDR3 DNA: TGTGCCAGCAGTGATGGCATTCTTAACTATGGCTACACCTTC. This codes for CASSDGILNYGYTF.

This clonotype appeared many times. The chain recombines TRBV27 with TRBJ2-7; 7 positions match TRBD1. Germline loops: CDR1 MNHEY, CDR2 SMNVEV (reference sequence). With 3 bases clipped from V and 0 bases from J, the junction kept 11 bases outside the gene matches. CDR3 size: 17 residues. The CDR3 DNA follows: TGTGCCAGCAGTTTGGAGGAAGGGGGACAGAGCTCCTACGAGCAGTACTTC. Protein sequence: CASSLEEGGQSSYEQYF.

This clonotype was detected ten times or more. V usage is TRBV24-1 and J usage is TRBJ2-3; D assignment may be TRBD1 or TRBD2 (5 bases each). Germline-derived CDR1 and CDR2 are KGHDR and SFDVKD. The CDR3 has 16 residues. Between the trimmed V and J ends, which lost 2 bases and 4 bases, there was a span of 15 bases. CDR3 sequence (DNA): TGTGCCACCAGTGATTCGGGGCTTCAAGCGGCAGATACGCAGTATTTT. Residues: CATSDSGLQAADTQYF.

This clonotype was observed at least ten times. V is TRBV7-9 and J is TRBJ2-2; D unresolved. This CDR3 region has 13 residues. Germline V gene sequence: CDR1 SEHNR, CDR2 FQNEAQ (reference sequence). Trimming left V 11 bases short and J 2 bases short, with 12 bases between. The CDR3 nucleotides are TGTGCCGGGCATGCGGCTAACACCGGGGAGCTGTTTTTT. Translating it yields CAGHAANTGELFF.

This clonotype was recorded many times. One junction end does not reproduce the germline sequence, and a read error may be involved. CDR3: CSARERKQGGGFSF. DNA of the CDR3: TGCAGTGCTAGAGAGCGAAAGCAGGGGGGGGGTTTTTCCTTC. This chain uses TRBV20-1 with TRBJ1-2; 7 bases are shared with TRBD1. The CDR3 has 14 residues. Germline CDR1 DFQATT, CDR2 SNEGSKA (reference sequence).

This clonotype was seen more than once but under ten times. CDR3 sequence reads: CASSLRGRETGELFF. CDR3 in DNA: TGTGCCAGCAGCCTCAGGGGGCGCGAAACCGGGGAGCTGTTTTTT. The genes are TRBV7-9 and TRBJ2-2; 8 positions agree with TRBD1. This CDR3 spans 15 amino acids. Trimming took 5 bases from V and 5 from J; bases not matched to a gene: 7. CDR1 SEHNR and CDR2 FQNEAQ come from the germline V gene (reference sequence).

V and J are TRBV6-1 and TRBJ2-7, with 8 bases lining up with TRBD1. The CDR3 consists of 17 residues. Germline V lookup: CDR1 MNHNS, CDR2 SASEGT. J gave up 6 bases and V 4 bases, and 17 bases lay outside the gene matches. The CDR3 sequence is CASSVTLSGTGLPEQYF. CDR3 in DNA: TGTGCCAGCAGTGTTACCCTCTCGGGGACAGGTCTTCCCGAGCAGTACTTC.

This clonotype came up many times. This sequence joins TRBV28 and TRBJ1-2; D is perhaps TRBD1 (5 bases). The germline V gene encodes CDR1 MDHEN and CDR2 SYDVKM. CDR3 length: 14 residues. The germline V and J ends were trimmed by 8 bases and 8 bases, with 21 bases remaining between them. The CDR3 spells CASLKHIRVAGYTF. The CDR3 nucleotides are TGTGCCAGCCTTAAACACATCAGGGTCGCGGGCTACACCTTC.

This clonotype was observed at least ten times. The chain joins TRBV14 to TRBJ2-3; D call uncertain. The germline V and J ends were trimmed by 1 base and 4 bases, with 3 bases remaining between them. Germline V gene data show CDR1 as SGHDN and CDR2 as FVKESK. The CDR3 has 12 residues. CDR3: CASSQVPDTQYF. The CDR3 DNA follows: TGTGCCAGCAGCCAAGTGCCAGATACGCAGTATTTT.

This clonotype was seen repeatedly, ten times or more. The chain uses TRBV11-2 and TRBJ2-7, with D tentatively TRBD2 (5 bases). Trimming pared 8 bases from V and 0 bases from J, leaving 17 bases between. In germline, CDR1 is SGHAT, CDR2 FQNNGV. The length of the CDR3 is 15 residues. CDR3 amino acids: CASARDLVGSYEQYV. The CDR3 nucleotides read TGTGCCAGCGCGAGGGATTTAGTGGGCTCCTACGAGCAGTACGTC.

The chain uses TRBV29-1 and TRBJ1-1; D not resolved. V gave up 3 bases and J gave up 11 bases, with 13 bases separating them. CDR3 length: 11 amino acids. The germline gives CDR1 SQVTM, CDR2 ANQGSEA. In DNA, the CDR3 is TGCAGCGTTGAGGCCCTTTTGGGGGCTTTCTTT. Its protein product is CSVEALLGAFF.

This clonotype has a count of ten or more. The V call is TRBV20-1, the J call TRBJ2-7; 7 bases match TRBD1. Germline loops: CDR1 DFQATT, CDR2 SNEGSKA (reference sequence). V lost 3 bases, J lost 6 bases, and 8 bases stayed unmatched. The CDR3 loop spans 13 amino acids. The CDR3 here is CSASPQGPGEQYF. The CDR3 nucleotides read TGCAGTGCTAGCCCACAGGGGCCGGGCGAGCAGTACTTC.